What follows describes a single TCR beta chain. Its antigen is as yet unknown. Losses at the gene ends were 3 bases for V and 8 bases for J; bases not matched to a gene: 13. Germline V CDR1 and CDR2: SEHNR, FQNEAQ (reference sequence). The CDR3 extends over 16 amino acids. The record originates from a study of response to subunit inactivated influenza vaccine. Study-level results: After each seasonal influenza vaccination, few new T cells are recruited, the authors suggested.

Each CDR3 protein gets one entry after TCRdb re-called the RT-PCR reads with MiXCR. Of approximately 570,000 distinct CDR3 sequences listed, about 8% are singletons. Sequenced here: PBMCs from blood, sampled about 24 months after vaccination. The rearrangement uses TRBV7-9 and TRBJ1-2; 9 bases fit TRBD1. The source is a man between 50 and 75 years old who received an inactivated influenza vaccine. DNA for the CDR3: TGTGCCAGCAGCTTGGGGACAGGGAGCATTATTGGCGGCTACACCTTC. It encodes CASSLGTGSIIGGYTF.